This paragraph reports one TCR beta chain. Its antigen remains unidentified. This sample stems from a study of T cells in Graves' hyperthyroidism and ophthalmopathy. This CDR3 region has 15 residues. Losses at the gene ends were 3 bases for V and 2 bases for J; bases not matched to a gene: 3. Germline CDR1 MDHEN, CDR2 SYDVKM. Study-wide results and caveats: Ophthalmopathy stood apart from stable hyperthyroidism in a 13 V-J model. Most clonotypes expanded in the thyroid (above 0.001) were also present in blood.

Amplification targeted TCR beta CDR3 regions from RNA transcripts. An initial round of RT-PCR targeting the TCR CDR3 relied on the HTBI primer set. Each CDR3 protein is one row after TCRdb ran MiXCR on the multiplex PCR reads. The sample yields around 180,000 distinct CDR3 sequences, about 18% seen once. The sequenced material came from blood. This clonotype originated in a woman between 45 and 65 years old with Graves' hyperthyroidism. This rearrangement joins TRBV28 to TRBJ2-3, with TRBD2 matching over 9 bases. The CDR3 spells CASSLSSGVTDTQYF. As DNA, the CDR3 is TGTGCCAGCAGTTTGTCTAGCGGGGTCACAGATACGCAGTATTTT.